The table lists the clone carrying this TCR beta chain with a few counts. TCR beta CDR3 sequences were amplified from RNA transcripts. HTBI primers were the set used in a first-round RT-PCR of the TCR CDR3. Each CDR3 protein gets one entry after TCRdb re-called the multiplex PCR reads with MiXCR. This repertoire shows about 500,000 distinct CDR3 sequences, 15% to 20% found once; its top ten account for approximately 15%. This entry belongs to a study of T cells in Graves' hyperthyroidism and ophthalmopathy. The germline V gene encodes CDR1 SGHDT and CDR2 YYEEEE. The CDR3 has 17 residues. Trimming at V came to 2 bases and at J to 4 bases, leaving 12 bases not matched to a gene.

The receptor comes from a woman aged 18-29 years with Graves' ophthalmopathy. The genes are TRBV5-6 and TRBJ2-5; the match to TRBD1 covers 9 bases. Sequencing used blood. DNA for the CDR3: TGTGCCAGCAGCTTTTTCCCCCGCGACAGGGGGGTAGAGACCCAGTACTTC. Residues: CASSFFPRDRGVETQYF. Based on the CDR3 plus reference TRBV5-6 and TRBJ2-5, the full variable domain is DAGVTQSPTHLIKTRGQQVTLRCSPKSGHDTVSWYQQALGQGPQFIFQYYEEEERQRGNFPDRFSGHQFPNYSSELNVNALLLGDSALYLCASSFFPRDRGVETQYFGPGTRLLVL.